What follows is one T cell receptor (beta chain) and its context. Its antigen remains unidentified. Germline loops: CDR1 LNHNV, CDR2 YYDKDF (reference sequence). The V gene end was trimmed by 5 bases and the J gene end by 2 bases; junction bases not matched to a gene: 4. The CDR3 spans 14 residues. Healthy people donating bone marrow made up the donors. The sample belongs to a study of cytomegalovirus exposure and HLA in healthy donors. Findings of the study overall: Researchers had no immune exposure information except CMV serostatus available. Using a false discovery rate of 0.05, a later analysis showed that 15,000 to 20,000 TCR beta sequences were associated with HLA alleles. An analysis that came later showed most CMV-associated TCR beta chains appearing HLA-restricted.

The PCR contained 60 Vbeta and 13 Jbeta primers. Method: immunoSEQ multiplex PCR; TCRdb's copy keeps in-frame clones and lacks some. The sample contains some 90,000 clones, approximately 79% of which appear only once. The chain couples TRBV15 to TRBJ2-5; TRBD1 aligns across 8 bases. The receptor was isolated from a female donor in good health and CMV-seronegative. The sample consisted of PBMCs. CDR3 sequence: CATSGYRGQETQYF. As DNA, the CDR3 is TGTGCCACCAGCGGCTACAGGGGGCAAGAGACCCAGTACTTC.